A single sample gave rise to the 25 T cell receptor beta chains below, sequenced in a study of beta chain features in type 1 diabetes. Isolated RNA was reverse transcribed in full, so expressed TCRB transcripts were sequenced. The method was immunoSEQ multiplex PCR; TCRdb's version includes in-frame clones alone and lacks a portion of them. The data contain 200,000 to 250,000 clones, around 9.9% of them singletons. The sample comprised central memory CD4+ T cells from blood. The receptor source for this set is a man aged 18 to 30 in good health.

The sample holds many counts of this clone. This sequence joins TRBV5-1 and TRBJ2-3; 8 nucleotides match TRBD1. Trimming removed 3 bases from V and 0 bases from J; junction bases left unmatched: 12. This CDR3 contains 18 residues. Per germline, CDR1 SGHRS and CDR2 YFSETQ. CDR3 nucleotides: TGCGCCAGCAGCTCTTCAGGACAGGGCGAAACTAGCACAGATACGCAGTATTTT. Translation gives CASSSSGQGETSTDTQYF.

V is TRBV4-1 and J is TRBJ2-3, with D possibly TRBD2 on 6 matching bases. The CDR3 loop spans 14 amino acids. The V end lost 7 bases, the J end lost 1 base, and 12 bases lay between the germline ends. From germline, CDR1 is MGHRA and CDR2 YSYEKL. Here the CDR3 DNA reads TGCGCCAGCAAATCTAGCGTGGGCACAGATACGCAGTATTTT. Protein: CASKSSVGTDTQYF.

The V and J genes are TRBV14 and TRBJ2-1; D not resolved. V dropped 2 bases and J dropped 0 bases, with 11 bases sitting between them. The germline CDR1 and CDR2 sequences are SGHDN and FVKESK. The CDR3 loop spans 16 amino acids. The CDR3 region has the DNA TGTGCCAGCAGCCAAAGCGTCGGATCCTCCTACAATGAGCAGTTCTTC. Amino acids: CASSQSVGSSYNEQFF.

This clone has ten or more counts. Other DNA sequences within the sample encode an identical CDR3. The V gene is TRBV29-1, the J gene TRBJ2-7; TRBD1 aligns across 8 bases. Germline V gene lookup returns CDR1 SQVTM and CDR2 ANQGSEA. This CDR3 region has 11 residues. V lost 6 bases to trimming and J lost 5 bases; unmatched junction nucleotides: 3. CDR3 nucleotides: TGCAGCGTAGCGACAGGGGACGAGCAGTACTTC. This sequence encodes CSVATGDEQYF.

This clone was observed a few times. This rearrangement joins TRBV19 to TRBJ2-1; weak D call: TRBD1 (8 bases). The V end was cut by 5 bases, the J end by 7 bases, with 39 bases between. Germline CDR1 and CDR2: LNHDA and SQIVND (reference sequence). The CDR3 spans 22 residues. The CDR3 reads CASSPRGQVRTSGARAGNEQFF. For the CDR3, the DNA is TGTGCCAGTAGTCCCCGGGGACAGGTCCGGACTAGTGGGGCTCGAGCAGGTAATGAGCAGTTCTTC.

In this sample, this clone turned up a few times. V usage is TRBV30 and J usage is TRBJ2-6; no reliable D call. Looked up from germline, CDR1 is GTSNPN and CDR2 is SVGIG (reference sequence). This CDR3 has 15 amino acids. The ends were cut back, 4 bases at V and 1 base at J, with 11 bases in the middle. CDR3 nucleotide sequence: TGTGCCTGGAAGGCTGGTTTATCTGGGGCCAACGTCCTGACTTTC. It specifies CAWKAGLSGANVLTF.

The gene calls are TRBV2 and TRBJ1-4, with D uncertain. Germline CDR1 reads SNHLY; CDR2 reads FYNNEI. The CDR3 runs to 17 residues. Trimming removed 1 base at V and 0 bases at J, with 12 bases between. CDR3 amino acids: CASSEDGRSATNEKLFF. CDR3 nucleotides: TGTGCCAGCAGTGAAGATGGCAGGTCTGCAACTAATGAAAAACTGTTTTTT.

The chain joins TRBV10-3 to TRBJ2-1, with 8 bases identical to TRBD2. Germline CDR1 ENHRY, CDR2 SYGVKD. J gave up 8 bases and V 3 bases, and 9 bases lay outside the gene matches. This CDR3 has 15 amino acids. CDR3 in DNA: TGTGCCATCAGTGATGCAGCGGGAGCCGGTGATGAGCAGTTCTTC. This encodes CAISDAAGAGDEQFF.

This clone was picked up a small number of times. The genes are TRBV5-1 and TRBJ2-7; TRBD1 is a possible D gene (5 bases). Trimming left V 0 bases short and J 3 bases short, with 13 bases between. The germline V gene encodes CDR1 SGHRS and CDR2 YFSETQ. The length of the CDR3 is 15 residues. The CDR3 spells CASSLAAGNFYEQYF. The CDR3 DNA is TGCGCCAGCAGCTTGGCGGCAGGGAATTTCTACGAGCAGTACTTC.

This clone occurred many times. This chain uses TRBV5-1 with TRBJ2-7; tentative D call: TRBD1 (6 bases). Trimming removed 3 bases from V and 3 bases from J, with 10 bases in between. The CDR3 length is 13 residues. Germline V gives CDR1 SGHRS, CDR2 YFSETQ. The CDR3 reads CASSSTGHYEQYF. CDR3 bases: TGCGCCAGCAGCTCAACAGGGCACTACGAGCAGTACTTC.

This clone was recorded a few times. This rearrangement joins TRBV6-1 to TRBJ2-1, with 9 bases matching TRBD2. Unmatched junction bases numbered 8, after V lost 2 bases and J lost 9 bases. The CDR3 sequence is 15 residues long. The germline gives CDR1 MNHNS, CDR2 SASEGT. The CDR3 region has the DNA TGTGCCAGCAGTGAATTTGGCGGGAGGGCCATTGAGCAGTTCTTC. It specifies CASSEFGGRAIEQFF.

V usage is TRBV25-1 and J usage is TRBJ2-7; D is uncertain. This CDR3 has 14 residues. Trimming left V 3 bases short and J 2 bases short, with 11 bases between. Germline assignment: CDR1 MGHDK and CDR2 SYGVNS. CDR3 protein: CASSDARATYEQYF. CDR3 nucleotides: TGTGCCAGCAGTGACGCTCGAGCAACCTACGAGCAGTACTTC.

At least ten counts were recorded for this clone. The chain recombines TRBV5-1 with TRBJ2-1, with 10 bases that match TRBD1. The CDR3 sequence is 15 residues long. CDR1 is SGHRS, CDR2 YFSETQ, per germline. V lost 4 bases and J lost 6; bases outside the gene matches: 7. The CDR3 loop reads CASSLLGQGSNEQFF. The CDR3, as DNA: TGCGCCAGCAGCCTCTTGGGACAGGGGAGCAATGAGCAGTTCTTC.

This clone was observed a handful of times. This chain connects TRBV5-4 to TRBJ2-7; D may be TRBD2 (5 bases). This CDR3 region has 15 residues. CDR1 and CDR2 from the germline V gene are SGHNT and YYREEE (reference sequence). V was shortened by 6 bases and J by 0 bases, with 16 bases between the two germline ends. CDR3 sequence: CASTISGILSYEQYF. CDR3 DNA sequence: TGTGCCAGCACCATATCGGGGATTCTCTCCTACGAGCAGTACTTC.

On this clone itself: The same CDR3 also results from other DNA sequences found in this sample. The V gene is TRBV7-3, the J gene TRBJ2-2; D unclear. V was cut by 5 bases and J by 3 bases, with 4 bases left in between. CDR3 length: 12 residues. CDR1 is SGHTA and CDR2 is FQGTGA in the germline V gene. The CDR3 is CASSPHTGELFF. CDR3 DNA: TGTGCCAGCAGCCCACACACCGGGGAGCTGTTTTTT.

A few counts support this clone. This sample also contains other DNA sequences that code for the same CDR3. V and J are TRBV5-1 and TRBJ1-2, with a weak D call TRBD1 (5 bases). The V and J ends lost 0 bases and 2 bases respectively, with 8 bases between them. This CDR3 is 14 amino acids long. Germline V gene lookup returns CDR1 SGHRS and CDR2 YFSETQ. CDR3 coding DNA: TGCGCCAGCAGCTTGGTGCAGGGCAACTATGGCTACACCTTC. It encodes CASSLVQGNYGYTF.

V and J are TRBV18 and TRBJ2-1, with D unclear. V lost 0 bases and J 6 bases, leaving 6 bases between the germline ends. Germline values: CDR1 KGHSH, CDR2 LQKENI. The CDR3 extends over 13 amino acids. CDR3 sequence: CASSPPSTNEQFF. In DNA form, the CDR3 reads TGTGCCAGCTCACCACCGAGTACCAATGAGCAGTTCTTC. The full variable domain, rest sourced from reference TRBV18 and TRBJ2-1, is NAGVMQNPRHLVRRRGQEARLRCSPMKGHSHVYWYRQLPEEGLKFMVYLQKENIIDESGMPKERFSAEFPKEGPSILRIQQVVRGDSAAYFCASSPPSTNEQFFGPGTRLTVL.

This clone was counted between two and nine times. This rearrangement joins TRBV30 to TRBJ1-1; no firm D call. This CDR3 is built from 13 residues. Germline V gives CDR1 GTSNPN, CDR2 SVGIG (reference sequence). V lost 1 base and J lost 1, with 7 bases in between. The CDR3 sequence: CAWSGQQNTEAFF. In nucleotides, the CDR3 is TGTGCCTGGAGTGGCCAGCAGAACACTGAAGCTTTCTTT.

V is TRBV29-1 and J is TRBJ2-7, with D possibly TRBD2 on 5 matching bases. Per the germline V gene, CDR1 is SQVTM and CDR2 is ANQGSEA. The V and J ends lost 0 bases and 9 bases respectively, with 12 bases between them. The CDR3 is 12 residues long. CDR3 in amino acids: CSVEDPGKGQYF. As DNA, the CDR3 is TGCAGCGTTGAAGATCCGGGGAAGGGGCAGTACTTC.

The V call is TRBV7-2, the J call TRBJ2-3; D remains unclear. CDR1 and CDR2 from the germline V gene are SGHTA and FQGNSA. V was shortened by 5 bases and J by 5 bases, with 8 bases between the two germline ends. The CDR3 is made up of 12 amino acids. For the CDR3, the DNA is TGTGCCAGCAGCCCGACGGGAGATACGCAGTATTTT. Its protein product is CASSPTGDTQYF.

The J gene is TRBJ2-7, the V gene TRBV6-1; tentatively, D is TRBD2 (6 bases). V lost 5 bases, J lost 3 bases, and 14 bases lay in between. CDR3 size: 14 residues. The germline V gene has CDR1 MNHNS and CDR2 SASEGT. Here the CDR3 DNA reads TGTGCCAGCAGTCCAATCCGGGGGAACTACGAGCAGTACTTC. Translating gives CASSPIRGNYEQYF.

This clone showed up many times. The chain combines TRBV19 with TRBJ2-7; TRBD2 agrees at 12 bases. V lost 5 bases to trimming and J lost 5 bases; unmatched junction nucleotides: 7. The CDR3 runs to 15 residues. The germline V gene has CDR1 LNHDA and CDR2 SQIVND (reference sequence). The CDR3 spells CASSGKRLAGDEQYF. The CDR3 DNA reads TGTGCCAGTAGTGGTAAGCGACTAGCGGGAGACGAGCAGTACTTC.

The V call is TRBV7-2, the J call TRBJ1-5, with 8 bases that match TRBD1. V shed 5 bases, J shed 7 bases, and the junction held 13 bases outside the gene matches. Germline V gives CDR1 SGHTA, CDR2 FQGNSA. CDR3 length: 16 residues. The CDR3 here is CASSPAGTGWGQPQHF. CDR3 DNA sequence: TGTGCCAGCAGCCCAGCTGGGACAGGCTGGGGGCAGCCCCAGCATTTT.

The sample holds a few counts of this clone. CDR3: CASSLGQTSSYEQYF. The DNA of the CDR3 is TGTGCCAGCAGCTTAGGGCAGACCAGCTCCTACGAGCAGTACTTC. V and J are TRBV7-2 and TRBJ2-7; D is unclear. In germline, CDR1 is SGHTA, CDR2 FQGNSA. V was trimmed by 1 base and J by 0 bases, leaving 10 bases between them. The CDR3 is made up of 15 amino acids.

The V call is TRBV30, the J call TRBJ1-4; D uncertain. CDR1 and CDR2 from the germline V gene are GTSNPN and SVGIG (reference sequence). The CDR3 has 16 residues. V was cut by 4 bases and J by 0 bases, with 15 bases left in between. The CDR3 DNA reads as TGTGCCTGGAAACTATGGATCGGGGCAACTAATGAAAAACTGTTTTTT. Residues: CAWKLWIGATNEKLFF.